This T cell receptor beta chain was documented in a study of control samples from healthy donors and cancer patients. Some clones are missing from TCRdb's copy, which holds only in-frame ones; the method was immunoSEQ multiplex PCR. The sample records some 120,000 clones, about nine tenths being singletons. The V end was cut by 1 base, the J end by 3 bases, with 7 bases between. Germline values: CDR1 SEHNR, CDR2 FQNEAQ (reference sequence). The CDR3 has 13 amino acids. J is TRBJ2-7 and V is TRBV7-9; D ambiguous. The receptor comes from a woman between 18 and 29 years old in good health. Sequenced sample: blood. The CDR3 coding sequence is TGTGCCAGCAGCTTAGGTGTGGGCTACGAGCAGTACTTC. Translation: CASSLGVGYEQYF.